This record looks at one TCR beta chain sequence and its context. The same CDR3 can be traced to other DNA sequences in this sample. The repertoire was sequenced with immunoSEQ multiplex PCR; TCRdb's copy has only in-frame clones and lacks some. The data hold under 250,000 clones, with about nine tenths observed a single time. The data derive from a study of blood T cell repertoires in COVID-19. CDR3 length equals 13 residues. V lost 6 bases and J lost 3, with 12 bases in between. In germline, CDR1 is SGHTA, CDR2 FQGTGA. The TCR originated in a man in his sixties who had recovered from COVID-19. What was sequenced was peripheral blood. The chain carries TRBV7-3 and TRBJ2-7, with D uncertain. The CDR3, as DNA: TGTGCCAGCAGTAGCCAGCCCGGCTACGAGCAGTACTTC. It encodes CASSSQPGYEQYF.